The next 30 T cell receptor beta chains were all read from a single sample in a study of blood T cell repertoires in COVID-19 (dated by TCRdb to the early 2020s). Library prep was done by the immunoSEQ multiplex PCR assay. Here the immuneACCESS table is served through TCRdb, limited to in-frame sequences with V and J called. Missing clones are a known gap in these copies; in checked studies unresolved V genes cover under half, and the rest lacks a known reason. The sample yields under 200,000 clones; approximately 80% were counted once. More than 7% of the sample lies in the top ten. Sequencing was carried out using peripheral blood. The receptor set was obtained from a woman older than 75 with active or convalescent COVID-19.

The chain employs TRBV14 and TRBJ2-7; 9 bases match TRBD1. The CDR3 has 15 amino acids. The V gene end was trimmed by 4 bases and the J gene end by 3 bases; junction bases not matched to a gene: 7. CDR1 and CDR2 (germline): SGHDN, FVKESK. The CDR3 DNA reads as TGTGCCAGCAGCCCTCGGACAGGGGCCCTCTACGAGCAGTACTTC. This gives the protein CASSPRTGALYEQYF.

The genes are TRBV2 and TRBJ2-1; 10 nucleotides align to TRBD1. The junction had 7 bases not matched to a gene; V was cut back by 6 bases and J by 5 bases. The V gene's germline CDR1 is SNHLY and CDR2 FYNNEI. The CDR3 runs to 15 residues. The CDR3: CASSPGQGSHNEQFF. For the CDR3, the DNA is TGTGCCAGCAGCCCGGGACAGGGGTCCCACAATGAGCAGTTCTTC. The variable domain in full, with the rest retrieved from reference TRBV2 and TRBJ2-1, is EPEVTQTPSHQVTQMGQEVILRCVPISNHLYFYWYRQILGQKVEFLVSFYNNEISEKSEIFDDQFSVERPDGSNFTLKIRSTKLEDSAMYFCASSPGQGSHNEQFFGPGTRLTVL.

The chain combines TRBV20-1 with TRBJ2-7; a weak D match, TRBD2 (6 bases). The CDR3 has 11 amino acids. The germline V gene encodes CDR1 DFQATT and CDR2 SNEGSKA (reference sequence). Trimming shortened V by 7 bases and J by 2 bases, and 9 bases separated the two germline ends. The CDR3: CSVAGPYEQYF. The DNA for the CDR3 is TGCAGTGTTGCGGGGCCCTACGAGCAGTACTTC.

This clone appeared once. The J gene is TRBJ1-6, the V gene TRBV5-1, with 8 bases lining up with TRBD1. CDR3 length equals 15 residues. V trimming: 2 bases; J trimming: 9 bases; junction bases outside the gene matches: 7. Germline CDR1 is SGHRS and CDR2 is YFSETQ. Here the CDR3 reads CASSLKGQDGSPLHF. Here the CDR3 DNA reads TGCGCCAGCAGCTTAAAGGGACAGGACGGTTCACCCCTCCACTTT.

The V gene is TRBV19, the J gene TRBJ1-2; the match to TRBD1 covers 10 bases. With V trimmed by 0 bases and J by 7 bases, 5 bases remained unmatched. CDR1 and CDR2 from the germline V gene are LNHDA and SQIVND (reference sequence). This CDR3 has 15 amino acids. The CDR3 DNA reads TGTGCCAGTAGTATAGACGACAGGGGGCGTACTGGCTACACCTTC. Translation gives CASSIDDRGRTGYTF.

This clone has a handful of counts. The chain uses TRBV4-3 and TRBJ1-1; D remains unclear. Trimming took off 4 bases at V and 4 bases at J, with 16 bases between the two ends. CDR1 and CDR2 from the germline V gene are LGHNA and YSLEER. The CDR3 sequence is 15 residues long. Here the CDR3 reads CASSPTTEGSTEAFF. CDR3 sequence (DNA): TGCGCCAGCAGCCCTACTACAGAGGGAAGCACTGAAGCTTTCTTT.

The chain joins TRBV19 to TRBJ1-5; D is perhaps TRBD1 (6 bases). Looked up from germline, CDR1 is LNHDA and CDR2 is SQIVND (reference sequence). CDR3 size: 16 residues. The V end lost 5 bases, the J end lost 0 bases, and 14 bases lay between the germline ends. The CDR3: CASSSRGAVSNQPQHF. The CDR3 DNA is TGTGCCAGTAGTTCCCGGGGGGCAGTTAGCAATCAGCCCCAGCATTTT.

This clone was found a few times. In DNA form, the CDR3 reads TGTGCCAGCAGCGTAGTCGGAGGGGATGTCGACGAGCAGTACTTC. Translating gives CASSVVGGDVDEQYF. The rearrangement uses TRBV9 and TRBJ2-7, with a possible D match to TRBD2 (6 bases). The CDR3 runs 15 residues. Trimming cost V 0 bases and J 5 bases, with 15 bases left between them. Germline V lookup: CDR1 SGDLS, CDR2 YYNGEE.

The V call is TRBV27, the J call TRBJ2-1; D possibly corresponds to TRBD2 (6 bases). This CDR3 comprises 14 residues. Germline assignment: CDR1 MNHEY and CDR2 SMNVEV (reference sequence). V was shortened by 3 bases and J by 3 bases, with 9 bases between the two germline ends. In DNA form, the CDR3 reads TGTGCCAGCAGTTTTGGGGGAGGCTACAATGAGCAGTTCTTC. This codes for CASSFGGGYNEQFF.

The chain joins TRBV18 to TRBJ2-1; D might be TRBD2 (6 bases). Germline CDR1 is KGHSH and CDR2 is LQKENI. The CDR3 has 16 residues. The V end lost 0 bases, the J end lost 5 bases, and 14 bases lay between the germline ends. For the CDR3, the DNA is TGTGCCAGCTCACCACCGATCGGGGGTTTTGACAATGAGCAGTTCTTC. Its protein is CASSPPIGGFDNEQFF.

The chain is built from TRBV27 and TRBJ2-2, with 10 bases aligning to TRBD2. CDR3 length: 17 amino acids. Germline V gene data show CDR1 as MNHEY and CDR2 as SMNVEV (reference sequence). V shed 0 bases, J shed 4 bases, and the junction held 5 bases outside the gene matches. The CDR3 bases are TGTGCCAGCAGTTTATCGGTCACTAGCGGGACCACCGGGGAGCTGTTTTTT. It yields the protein CASSLSVTSGTTGELFF.

For the CDR3, the DNA is TGCGCCAGCAGCCCGAGGGGGTTGGAGGAAAAACTGTTTTTT. It codes for CASSPRGLEEKLFF. This chain links TRBV5-1 with TRBJ1-4, with TRBD1 as a possible D gene (6 bases). Trimming left V 4 bases short and J 8 bases short, with 15 bases between. CDR3 length: 14 residues. Germline V gene sequence: CDR1 SGHRS, CDR2 YFSETQ.

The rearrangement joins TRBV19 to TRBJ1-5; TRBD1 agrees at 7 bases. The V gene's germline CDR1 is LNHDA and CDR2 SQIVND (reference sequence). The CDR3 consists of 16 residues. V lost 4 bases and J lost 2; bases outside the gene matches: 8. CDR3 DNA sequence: TGTGCCAGTAGTACCGTTACAGGGGCTCGCAATCAGCCCCAGCATTTT. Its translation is CASSTVTGARNQPQHF. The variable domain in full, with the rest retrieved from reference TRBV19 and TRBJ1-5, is DGGITQSPKYLFRKEGQNVTLSCEQNLNHDAMYWYRQDPGQGLRLIYYSQIVNDFQKGDIAEGYSVSREKKESFPLTVTSAQKNPTAFYLCASSTVTGARNQPQHFGDGTRLSIL.

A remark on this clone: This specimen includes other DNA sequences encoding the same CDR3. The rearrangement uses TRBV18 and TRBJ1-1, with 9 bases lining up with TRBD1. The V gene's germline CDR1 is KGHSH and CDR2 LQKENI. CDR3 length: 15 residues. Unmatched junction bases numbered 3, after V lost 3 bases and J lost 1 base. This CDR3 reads CASSPGDRENTEAFF. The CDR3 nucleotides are TGTGCCAGCTCACCGGGGGACAGGGAGAACACTGAAGCTTTCTTT.

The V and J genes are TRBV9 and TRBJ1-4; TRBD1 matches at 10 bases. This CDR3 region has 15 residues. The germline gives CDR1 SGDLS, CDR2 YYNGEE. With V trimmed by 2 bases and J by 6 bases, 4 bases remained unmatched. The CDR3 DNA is TGTGCCAGCAGCGTGGGGGGACAGGGGCATGAAAAACTGTTTTTT. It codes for CASSVGGQGHEKLFF.

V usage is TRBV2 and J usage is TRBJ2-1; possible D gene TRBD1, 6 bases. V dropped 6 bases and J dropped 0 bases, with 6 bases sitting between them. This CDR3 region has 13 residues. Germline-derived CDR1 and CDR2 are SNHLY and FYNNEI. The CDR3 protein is CASSRGSYNEQFF. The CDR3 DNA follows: TGTGCCAGCAGCAGGGGCTCCTACAATGAGCAGTTCTTC.

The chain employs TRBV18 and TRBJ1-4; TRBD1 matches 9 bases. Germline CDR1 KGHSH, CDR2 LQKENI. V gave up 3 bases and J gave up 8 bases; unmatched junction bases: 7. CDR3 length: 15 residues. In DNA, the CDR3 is TGTGCCAGCTCACCGCGGGACAGGGTGGGGGAAAAACTGTTTTTT. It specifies CASSPRDRVGEKLFF.

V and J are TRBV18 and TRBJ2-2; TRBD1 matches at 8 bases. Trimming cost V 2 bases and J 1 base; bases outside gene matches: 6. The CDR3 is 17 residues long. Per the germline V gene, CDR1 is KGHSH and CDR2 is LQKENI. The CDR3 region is CASSPRPGQENTGELFF. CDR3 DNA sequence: TGTGCCAGCTCACCAAGGCCGGGACAGGAGAACACCGGGGAGCTGTTTTTT.

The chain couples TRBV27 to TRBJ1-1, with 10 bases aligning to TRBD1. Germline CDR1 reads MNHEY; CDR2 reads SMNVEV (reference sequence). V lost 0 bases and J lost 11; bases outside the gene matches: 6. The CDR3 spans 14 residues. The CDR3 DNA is TGTGCCAGCAGTTTATCGAGACAGGGGGCGGGGGCTTTCTTT. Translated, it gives CASSLSRQGAGAFF.

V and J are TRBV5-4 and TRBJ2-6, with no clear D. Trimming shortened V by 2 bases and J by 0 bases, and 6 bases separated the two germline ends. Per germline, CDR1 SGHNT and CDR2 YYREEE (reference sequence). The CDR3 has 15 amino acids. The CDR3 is CASSFSSSGANVLTF. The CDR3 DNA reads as TGTGCCAGCAGCTTCTCGAGCTCTGGGGCCAACGTCCTGACTTTC.

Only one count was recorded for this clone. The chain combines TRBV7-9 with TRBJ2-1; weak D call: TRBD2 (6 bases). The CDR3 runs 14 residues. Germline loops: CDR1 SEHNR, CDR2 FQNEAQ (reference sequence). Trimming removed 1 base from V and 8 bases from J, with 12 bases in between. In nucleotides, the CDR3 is TGTGCCAGCAGCTTAGTTGGAGGGGCGGATGAGCAGTTCTTC. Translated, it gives CASSLVGGADEQFF. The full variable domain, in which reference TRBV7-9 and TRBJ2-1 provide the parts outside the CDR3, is DTGVSQNPRHKITKRGQNVTFRCDPISEHNRLYWYRQTLGQGPEFLTYFQNEAQLEKSRLLSDRFSAERPKGSFSTLEIQRTEQGDSAMYLCASSLVGGADEQFFGPGTRLTVL.

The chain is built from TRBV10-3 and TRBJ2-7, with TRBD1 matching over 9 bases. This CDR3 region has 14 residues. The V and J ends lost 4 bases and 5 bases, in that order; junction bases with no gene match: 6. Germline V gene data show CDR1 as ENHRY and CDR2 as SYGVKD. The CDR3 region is CAISARDRAHEQYF. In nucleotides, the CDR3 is TGTGCCATCAGTGCCCGGGACAGGGCCCACGAGCAGTACTTC.

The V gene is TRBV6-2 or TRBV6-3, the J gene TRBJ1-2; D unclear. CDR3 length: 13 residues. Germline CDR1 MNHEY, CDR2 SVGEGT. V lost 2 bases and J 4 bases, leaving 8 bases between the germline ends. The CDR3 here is CASSYPQAYGYTF. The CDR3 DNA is TGTGCCAGCAGTTACCCCCAGGCCTATGGCTACACCTTC.

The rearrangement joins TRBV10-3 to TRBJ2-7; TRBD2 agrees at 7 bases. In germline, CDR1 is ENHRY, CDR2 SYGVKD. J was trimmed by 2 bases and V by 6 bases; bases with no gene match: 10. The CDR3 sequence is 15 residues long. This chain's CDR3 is CAIRGRAGTAYEQYF. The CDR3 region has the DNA TGTGCCATCAGGGGGAGGGCGGGGACCGCCTACGAGCAGTACTTC.

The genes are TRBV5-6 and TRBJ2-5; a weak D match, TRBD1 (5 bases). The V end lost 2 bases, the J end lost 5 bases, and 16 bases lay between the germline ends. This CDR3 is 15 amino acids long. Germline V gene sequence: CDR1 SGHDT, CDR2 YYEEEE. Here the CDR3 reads CASSLRAGKMETQYF. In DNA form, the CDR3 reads TGTGCCAGCAGCTTAAGGGCAGGGAAGATGGAGACCCAGTACTTC.

DNA of the CDR3: TGTGCCAGCTCACCACCATTGCGACAGGGAGCTGAGGGCTACACCTTC. Translation gives CASSPPLRQGAEGYTF. The chain has TRBV18 and TRBJ1-2; TRBD1 matches 7 bases. The V and J ends lost 0 bases and 8 bases, in that order; junction bases with no gene match: 12. The germline V gene has CDR1 KGHSH and CDR2 LQKENI. The CDR3 sequence is 16 residues long. The full variable domain, in which reference TRBV18 and TRBJ1-2 provide the parts outside the CDR3, is NAGVMQNPRHLVRRRGQEARLRCSPMKGHSHVYWYRQLPEEGLKFMVYLQKENIIDESGMPKERFSAEFPKEGPSILRIQQVVRGDSAAYFCASSPPLRQGAEGYTFGSGTRLTVV.

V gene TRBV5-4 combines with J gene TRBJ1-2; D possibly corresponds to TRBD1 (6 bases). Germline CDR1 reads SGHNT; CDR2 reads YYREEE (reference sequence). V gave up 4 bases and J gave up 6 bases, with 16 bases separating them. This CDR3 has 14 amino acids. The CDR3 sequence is CASSTTSGANGYTF. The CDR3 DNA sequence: TGTGCCAGCAGCACCACTTCAGGGGCTAATGGCTACACCTTC.

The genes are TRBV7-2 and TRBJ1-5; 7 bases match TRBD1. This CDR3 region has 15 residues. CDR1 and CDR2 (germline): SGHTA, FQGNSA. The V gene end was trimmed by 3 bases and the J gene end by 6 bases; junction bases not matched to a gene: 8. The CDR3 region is CASSFGQVASQPQHF. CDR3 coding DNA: TGTGCCAGCAGCTTTGGACAGGTCGCCAGTCAGCCCCAGCATTTT.

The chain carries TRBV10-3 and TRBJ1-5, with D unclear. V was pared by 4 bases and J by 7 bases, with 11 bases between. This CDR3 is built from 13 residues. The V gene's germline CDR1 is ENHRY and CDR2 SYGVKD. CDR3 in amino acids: CAISVTAGQPQHF. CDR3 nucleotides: TGTGCCATCAGTGTAACGGCAGGCCAGCCCCAGCATTTT.

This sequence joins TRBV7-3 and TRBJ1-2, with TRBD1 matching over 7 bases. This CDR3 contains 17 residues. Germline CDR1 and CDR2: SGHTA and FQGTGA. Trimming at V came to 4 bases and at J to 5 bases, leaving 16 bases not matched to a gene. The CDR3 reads CASSSSGQYGAFYGYTF. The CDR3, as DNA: TGTGCCAGCAGCTCATCGGGACAGTACGGGGCCTTTTATGGCTACACCTTC.